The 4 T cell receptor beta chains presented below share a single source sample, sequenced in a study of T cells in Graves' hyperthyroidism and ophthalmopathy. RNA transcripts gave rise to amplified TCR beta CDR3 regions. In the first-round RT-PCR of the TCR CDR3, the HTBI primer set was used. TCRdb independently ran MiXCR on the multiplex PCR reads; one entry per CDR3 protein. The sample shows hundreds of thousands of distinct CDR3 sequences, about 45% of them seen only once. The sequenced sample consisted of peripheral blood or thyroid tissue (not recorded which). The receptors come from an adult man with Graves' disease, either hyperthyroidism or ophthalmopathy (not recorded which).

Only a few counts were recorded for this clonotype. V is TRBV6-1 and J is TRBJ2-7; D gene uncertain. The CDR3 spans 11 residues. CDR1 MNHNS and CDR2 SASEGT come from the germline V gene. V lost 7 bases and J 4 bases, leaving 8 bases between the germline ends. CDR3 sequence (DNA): TGTGCCAGCAAGAACTCATACGAGCAGTACTTC. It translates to CASKNSYEQYF.

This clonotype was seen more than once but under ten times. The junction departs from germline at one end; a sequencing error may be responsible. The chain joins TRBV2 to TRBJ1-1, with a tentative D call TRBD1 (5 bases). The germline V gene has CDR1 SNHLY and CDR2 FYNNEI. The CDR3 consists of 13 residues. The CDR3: CASSLAQGTEASF. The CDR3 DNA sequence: TGTGCCAGCAGCTTGGCCCAGGGCACTGAAGCTTCCTTT.

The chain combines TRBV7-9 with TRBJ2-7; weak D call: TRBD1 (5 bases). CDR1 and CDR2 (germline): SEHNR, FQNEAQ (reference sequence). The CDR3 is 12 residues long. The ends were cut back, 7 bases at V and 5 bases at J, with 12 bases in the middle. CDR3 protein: CASTRQINEQYF. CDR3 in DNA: TGTGCCAGCACCAGACAGATCAACGAGCAGTACTTC.

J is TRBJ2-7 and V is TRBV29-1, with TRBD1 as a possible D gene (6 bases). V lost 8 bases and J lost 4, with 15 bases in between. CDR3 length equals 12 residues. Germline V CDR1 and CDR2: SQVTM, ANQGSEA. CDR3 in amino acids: CSLGQGNYEQYF. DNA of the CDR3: TGCAGCTTAGGTCAGGGGAATTACGAGCAGTACTTC.